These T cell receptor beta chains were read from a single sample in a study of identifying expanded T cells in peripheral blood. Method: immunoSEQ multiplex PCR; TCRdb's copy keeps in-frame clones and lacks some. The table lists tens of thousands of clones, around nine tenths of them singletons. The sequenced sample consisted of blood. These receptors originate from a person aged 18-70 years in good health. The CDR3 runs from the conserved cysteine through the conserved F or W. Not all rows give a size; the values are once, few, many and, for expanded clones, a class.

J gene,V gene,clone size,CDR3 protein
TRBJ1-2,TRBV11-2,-,CASSQGFGYTF
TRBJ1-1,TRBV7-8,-,CASSLNTGLTEAFF
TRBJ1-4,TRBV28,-,CASRSGGRTNEKLFF
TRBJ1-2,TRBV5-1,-,CASSLGMGRSYGYTF
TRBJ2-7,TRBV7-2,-,CASSSPGTGYEQYF
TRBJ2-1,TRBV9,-,CASSVVPGRAYNEQFF
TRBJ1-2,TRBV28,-,CASSLSKKDSYGYTF
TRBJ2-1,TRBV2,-,CASSGRGYNEQFF
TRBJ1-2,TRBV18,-,CASSLTRQAEGLHGYTF
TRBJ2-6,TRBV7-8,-,CASSPRGGLTGANVLTF
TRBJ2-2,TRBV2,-,CASRRLAGGPGTGELFF
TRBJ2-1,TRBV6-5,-,CASSSVGGREDDEQFF
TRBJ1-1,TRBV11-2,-,CASSYIEMNTEAFF
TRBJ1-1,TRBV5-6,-,CASSLVGRQDTEAFF
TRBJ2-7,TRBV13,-,CASSPRDRAYEQYF
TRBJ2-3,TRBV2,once,CATKQVRAATDTQYF
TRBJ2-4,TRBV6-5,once,CASTTRLAKNIQYF
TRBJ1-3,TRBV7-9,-,CASSGTPGGTGGTGNTIYF
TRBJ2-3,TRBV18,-,CASSPGRGQPDTQYF
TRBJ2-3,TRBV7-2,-,CASSFRAVSTDTQYF
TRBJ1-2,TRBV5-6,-,CASSSGTGDGYTF
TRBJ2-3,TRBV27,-,CASSSGGRNTDTQYF
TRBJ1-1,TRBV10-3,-,CAITQQGNTEAFF
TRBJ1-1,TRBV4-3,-,CASSQEGDGTEAFF
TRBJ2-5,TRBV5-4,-,CASSLAAGGPGRETQYF
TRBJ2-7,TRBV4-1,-,CASSGTPLPSYEQYF
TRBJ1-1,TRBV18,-,CASSTRNTEAFF
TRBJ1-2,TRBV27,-,CASSLSGQPRGGYTF
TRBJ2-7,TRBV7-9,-,CASSLSYEQYF
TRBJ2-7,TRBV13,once,CASSFRAYEQYF
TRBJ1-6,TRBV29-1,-,CSVVTDYNSPLHF
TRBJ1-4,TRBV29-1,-,CSVKDRGEKLFF
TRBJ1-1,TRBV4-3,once,CASSQGEQFPNTEAFF
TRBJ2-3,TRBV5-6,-,CASSAQVDTQYF
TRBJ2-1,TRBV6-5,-,CASTIPTGTEQFF
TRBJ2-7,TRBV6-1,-,CASRNRDRDYHEQYF
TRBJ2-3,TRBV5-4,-,CASSLGGGTSTDTQYF
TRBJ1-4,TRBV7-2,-,CASSLGAEGKLFF
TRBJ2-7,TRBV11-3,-,CASSPGSGGAYEQYF
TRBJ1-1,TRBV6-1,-,CASRDRRGVTEAFF
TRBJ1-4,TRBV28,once,CASSLGINEKLFF
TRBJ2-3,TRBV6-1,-,CASSVLAGGPGTQYF
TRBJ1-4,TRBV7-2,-,CASSFYLNEKLFF
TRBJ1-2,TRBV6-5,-,CASSYSAGENYGYTF
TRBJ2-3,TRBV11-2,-,CASSPAGFSTDTQYF
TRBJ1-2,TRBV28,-,CASSASGGSGYGYTF
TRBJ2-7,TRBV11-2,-,CASSYSSYEQYF
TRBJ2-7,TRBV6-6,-,CASSSFDSYEQYF
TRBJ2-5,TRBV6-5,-,CASSYASQETQYF
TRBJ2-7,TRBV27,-,CASSLSRDSSEQYF
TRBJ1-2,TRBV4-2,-,CASSQGDSTYGYTF
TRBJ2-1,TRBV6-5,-,CASSYSRGEQFF
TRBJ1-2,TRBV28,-,CASSPTLGYGYTF
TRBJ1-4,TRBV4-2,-,CASSQDSPRQENEKLFF
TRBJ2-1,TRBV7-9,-,CASSLIPPWGNQQFF
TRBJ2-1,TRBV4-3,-,CASSQESSRRYNEQFF
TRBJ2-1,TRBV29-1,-,CSVPPSGRAGEQFF
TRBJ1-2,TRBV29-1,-,CSVVGREGISYGYTF
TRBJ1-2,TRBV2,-,CASSEESAYNYGYTF